The 22 T cell receptor beta chains below were found in one sample sequenced in a study of shared clonotypes between healthy human individuals. Libraries were prepared by immunoSEQ multiplex PCR; TCRdb keeps only in-frame clonotypes and omits some of them. Of millions of clones listed, 90% to 95% are singletons. The sample comprised naive CD4+ T cells from PBMCs. Indicated subset: CD45RA+ positively selected. The receptors derive from a man between 18 and 35 years old in good health. Some clones in this sample may be carry-over from other donors' samples.

This chain joins TRBV25-1 and TRBJ1-5, with TRBD1 matching over 10 bases. Germline V CDR1 and CDR2: MGHDK, SYGVNS. The junction had 8 bases not matched to a gene; V was cut back by 8 bases and J by 4 bases. This CDR3 is built from 15 residues. The CDR3 DNA follows: TGTGCCAGCCAATCGGGACAGGGGTTGAATCAGCCCCAGCATTTT. It translates to CASQSGQGLNQPQHF.

The rearrangement links TRBV5-1 to TRBJ2-5; tentatively, D is TRBD1 or TRBD2 (5 bases each). Germline assignment: CDR1 SGHRS and CDR2 YFSETQ. Between the trimmed V and J ends, which lost 4 bases and 4 bases, there was a span of 14 bases. The CDR3 runs to 14 residues. CDR3 bases: TGCGCCAGCAGCATCTCCGGGGCCCTAGAGACCCAGTACTTC. Encoded protein: CASSISGALETQYF.

This clone was seen a single time. The J gene is TRBJ2-1, the V gene TRBV28; D uncertain. The CDR3 runs to 16 residues. The germline gives CDR1 MDHEN, CDR2 SYDVKM. The V and J ends lost 4 bases and 0 bases respectively, with 13 bases between them. The DNA of the CDR3 is TGTGCCAGCAGTTCCCTATCGGCGAGCTCCTACAATGAGCAGTTCTTC. Encoded protein: CASSSLSASSYNEQFF.

The chain recombines TRBV6-5 with TRBJ2-1; 12 bases map to TRBD2. This CDR3 spans 15 amino acids. The trim removed 6 bases at V and 13 bases at J, leaving 13 bases unmatched. Germline CDR1 is MNHEY and CDR2 is SVGAGI. This CDR3 is CASSPGTSGPTLQFF. CDR3 coding DNA: TGTGCCAGCAGCCCCGGGACTAGCGGGCCCACCCTCCAGTTCTTC.

The V and J genes are TRBV4-3 and TRBJ2-7; 13 nucleotides align to TRBD2. Trimming removed 5 bases from V and 3 bases from J; junction bases left unmatched: 16. The CDR3 length is 19 residues. Germline CDR1 and CDR2: LGHNA and YSLEER. CDR3 protein: CASSYSPLTWTSGSYEQYF. In nucleotides, the CDR3 is TGCGCCAGCAGCTACAGCCCGCTAACTTGGACTAGCGGGAGCTACGAGCAGTACTTC.

This clone appeared a single time. The genes are TRBV18 and TRBJ1-2, with TRBD1 identical over 12 bases. V dropped 5 bases and J dropped 6; count of bases not matched to a gene: 7. The CDR3 loop spans 15 amino acids. Looked up from germline, CDR1 is KGHSH and CDR2 is LQKENI. CDR3 loop: CASSAGTGGLNGYTF. CDR3 in DNA: TGTGCCAGCTCAGCTGGGACAGGGGGCTTGAATGGCTACACCTTC.

This clone has only one observation. The chain joins TRBV6-5 to TRBJ1-5, with TRBD1 matching over 7 bases. In germline, CDR1 is MNHEY, CDR2 SVGAGI. The V segment lost 6 bases and the J segment 4 bases; nucleotides outside the gene matches: 6. CDR3 size: 14 residues. CDR3 DNA sequence: TGTGCCAGCAGGGAAGGGACAGCGAATCAGCCCCAGCATTTT. This sequence encodes CASREGTANQPQHF.

The chain has TRBV5-1 and TRBJ2-1; maybe TRBD2 (5 bases). V lost 0 bases and J 7 bases, leaving 17 bases between the germline ends. There are 16 residues in the CDR3. Germline V gives CDR1 SGHRS, CDR2 YFSETQ. The DNA for the CDR3 is TGCGCCAGCAGCTTGGCCTACGCTAGCCTTGGGAATGAGCAGTTCTTC. Translation gives CASSLAYASLGNEQFF.

The J gene is TRBJ2-7, the V gene TRBV5-1; tentative D call: TRBD2 (5 bases). V was clipped by 0 bases and J by 2 bases, with 12 bases between them. Germline-derived CDR1 and CDR2 are SGHRS and YFSETQ. The CDR3 contains 15 residues. CDR3 loop: CASSLGGAATYEQYF. The CDR3 coding sequence is TGCGCCAGCAGCTTGGGTGGAGCGGCGACCTACGAGCAGTACTTC.

This clone was observed a few times. Other DNA sequences within the sample encode an identical CDR3. This chain uses TRBV9 with TRBJ2-7, with D maybe TRBD1 (6 bases). The CDR3 has 14 amino acids. Germline V lookup: CDR1 SGDLS, CDR2 YYNGEE. V lost 0 bases, J lost 3 bases, and 10 bases lay in between. The CDR3 protein is CASSVGQGNYEQYF. CDR3 DNA: TGTGCCAGCAGCGTAGGGCAGGGGAACTACGAGCAGTACTTC.

The chain combines TRBV20-1 with TRBJ2-7; D is unresolved. This CDR3 spans 11 amino acids. Germline CDR1 reads DFQATT; CDR2 reads SNEGSKA (reference sequence). Trimming cost V 6 bases and J 9 bases, with 15 bases left between them. The CDR3 DNA reads as TGCAGTGCCAGAAACCGCATCGGGCAGTACTTC. Its translation: CSARNRIGQYF.

The rearrangement uses TRBV9 and TRBJ2-2; D is ambiguous. From germline, CDR1 is SGDLS and CDR2 YYNGEE. Trimming took 5 bases from V and 4 from J, leaving 3 bases between them. The CDR3 has 11 residues. The CDR3 bases are TGTGCCAGCAGTACCACCGGGGAGCTGTTTTTT. Protein sequence: CASSTTGELFF.

This chain joins TRBV28 and TRBJ2-5; D is unresolved. V lost 6 bases and J lost 0, with 8 bases in between. This CDR3 comprises 13 residues. In germline, CDR1 is MDHEN, CDR2 SYDVKM. The CDR3 sequence: CASRTGHQETQYF. For the CDR3, the DNA is TGTGCCAGCAGAACTGGTCACCAAGAGACCCAGTACTTC. Supplemented by reference TRBV28 and TRBJ2-5, the full variable domain reads DVKVTQSSRYLVKRTGEKVFLECVQDMDHENMFWYRQDPGLGLRLIYFSYDVKMKEKGDIPEGYSVSREKKERFSLILESASTNQTSMYLCASRTGHQETQYFGPGTRLLVL.

The rearrangement uses TRBV6-5 and TRBJ2-3; TRBD1 or TRBD2 may be the D gene (5 bases each). CDR3 length: 13 residues. Per the germline V gene, CDR1 is MNHEY and CDR2 is SVGAGI. Trimming took 6 bases from V and 6 from J, leaving 13 bases between them. The CDR3: CASSSDGADTQYF. The CDR3 nucleotides are TGTGCCAGCAGCTCGGACGGGGCGGATACGCAGTATTTT.

This clone was recorded once. The gene calls are TRBV28 and TRBJ1-1; TRBD1 might be the D (5 bases). Germline V lookup: CDR1 MDHEN, CDR2 SYDVKM. This CDR3 spans 13 amino acids. Trimming left V 6 bases short and J 5 bases short, with 13 bases between. This chain's CDR3 is CASSNAQGTEAFF. For the CDR3, the DNA is TGTGCCAGCAGCAACGCCCAGGGTACTGAAGCTTTCTTT.

In its sample, this clone was seen once. V and J are TRBV5-6 and TRBJ1-6; the match to TRBD1 covers 7 bases. The V gene end was trimmed by 0 bases and the J gene end by 15 bases; junction bases not matched to a gene: 12. The length of the CDR3 is 15 residues. In germline, CDR1 is SGHDT, CDR2 YYEEEE. CDR3 in DNA: TGTGCCAGCAGCTTGGGGACAGGCCCTTCGTATCTCCTCCACTTT. It translates to CASSLGTGPSYLLHF.

The DNA for the CDR3 is TGTGCCAGCAGCCCAGGGCGGGCTGGCACTGAAGCTTTCTTT. Amino acid sequence: CASSPGRAGTEAFF. The chain combines TRBV7-9 with TRBJ1-1, with D perhaps matching TRBD1 (5 bases). V was trimmed by 5 bases and J by 4 bases, leaving 14 bases between them. This CDR3 is 14 amino acids long. Germline CDR1 SEHNR, CDR2 FQNEAQ (reference sequence).

This chain connects TRBV7-9 to TRBJ2-2; 11 bases line up with TRBD2. Germline V gene sequence: CDR1 SEHNR, CDR2 FQNEAQ (reference sequence). The J segment lost 6 bases and the V segment lost 2 bases, leaving 8 bases of the junction unmatched. This CDR3 region has 17 residues. The chain's CDR3 is CASSLKAVLAGAGELFF. CDR3 nucleotide sequence: TGTGCCAGCAGCTTAAAGGCGGTACTAGCGGGAGCCGGGGAGCTGTTTTTT.

The chain has TRBV28 and TRBJ2-2, with TRBD1 matching 10 bases. This CDR3 has 14 residues. Trimming removed 7 bases from V and 5 bases from J; junction bases left unmatched: 4. CDR1 is MDHEN and CDR2 is SYDVKM in the germline V gene. The CDR3 region is CASIDRGRTGELFF. In nucleotides, the CDR3 is TGTGCCAGCATTGACAGGGGGCGGACCGGGGAGCTGTTTTTT. The full variable domain, completed using reference TRBV28 and TRBJ2-2, is DVKVTQSSRYLVKRTGEKVFLECVQDMDHENMFWYRQDPGLGLRLIYFSYDVKMKEKGDIPEGYSVSREKKERFSLILESASTNQTSMYLCASIDRGRTGELFFGEGSRLTVL.

This chain uses TRBV10-3 with TRBJ2-3; TRBD1 is a possible D gene (6 bases). Germline-derived CDR1 and CDR2 are ENHRY and SYGVKD. This CDR3 region has 14 residues. Trimming stripped 2 bases from V and 3 bases from J, with 9 bases between. The CDR3, as DNA: TGTGCCATCAGTGAGAACAGGGCGACAGATACGCAGTATTTT. This codes for CAISENRATDTQYF.

The gene calls are TRBV29-1 and TRBJ2-3; D is possibly TRBD2 (6 bases). V was pared by 5 bases and J by 0 bases, with 12 bases between. This CDR3 comprises 14 residues. Germline CDR1 reads SQVTM; CDR2 reads ANQGSEA. The CDR3 spells CSVNLASSTDTQYF. CDR3 sequence (DNA): TGCAGCGTTAACCTAGCGTCTAGCACAGATACGCAGTATTTT.

The chain is built from TRBV7-9 and TRBJ2-7; D might be TRBD2 (5 bases). CDR1 is SEHNR and CDR2 is FQNEAQ in the germline V gene (reference sequence). The CDR3 length is 14 residues. Trimming left V 5 bases short and J 6 bases short, with 17 bases between. The CDR3: CASSPPNTAGEQYF. CDR3 DNA sequence: TGTGCCAGCAGCCCCCCGAACACGGCGGGCGAGCAGTACTTC.